The 22 T cell receptor beta chains below all came from one sample that was sequenced in a study of CD8+CD57+ T cells in acquired aplastic anemia. Patients who underwent sequencing had shown CD8+CD57+ cell expansion by flow cytometry. Profiling of TCR beta VDJ combinations and CDR3 sequences used genomic DNA as template. TCRdb redid the calling of the reads with MiXCR, one entry per CDR3 protein. The table records about 200,000 distinct CDR3 sequences, 65% of them present only once. Input material: sorted CD4+, CD8+, or CD8+CD57+ T cells (not recorded which) from PBMCs. Receptor source: a human donor with aplastic anemia.

This clonotype was recorded at least ten times. V usage is TRBV14 and J usage is TRBJ2-7; unclear D gene. V was clipped by 1 base and J by 4 bases, with 5 bases between them. Germline V gives CDR1 SGHDN, CDR2 FVKESK. The CDR3 sequence is 12 residues long. The CDR3 protein is CASSQGSYEQYF. CDR3 DNA: TGTGCCAGCAGCCAAGGGTCATACGAGCAGTACTTC.

Comments on this clonotype: At one boundary the junction diverges from the germline segment, which might be a read error. The V gene is TRBV24-1, the J gene TRBJ2-5; maybe TRBD1 (6 bases). The CDR3 is made up of 13 amino acids. Germline V gives CDR1 KGHDR, CDR2 SFDVKD. The CDR3 nucleotides are TGTGCCACCAGTGGGGACAAGGTAGAGACCAAGTACTTC. Residues: CATSGDKVETKYF.

This clonotype occurred many times. This chain uses TRBV20-1 with TRBJ2-2; D is tentatively TRBD1 or TRBD2 (5 bases each). The V end was cut by 3 bases, the J end by 2 bases, with 10 bases between. Per germline, CDR1 DFQATT and CDR2 SNEGSKA (reference sequence). The CDR3 totals 14 residues. The CDR3 reads CSASPGTNTGELFF. The CDR3 coding sequence is TGCAGTGCTAGTCCCGGGACCAACACCGGGGAGCTGTTTTTT.

This clonotype was found many times. This chain joins TRBV3-1 and TRBJ2-7, with 8 positions matching TRBD2. Trimming at V came to 0 bases and at J to 3 bases, leaving 4 bases not matched to a gene. The germline V gene encodes CDR1 LGHDT and CDR2 YNNKEL (reference sequence). The CDR3 runs 15 residues. CDR3 amino acids: CASSQDRGGHYEQYF. The CDR3 DNA reads as TGTGCCAGCAGCCAAGATCGGGGGGGCCACTACGAGCAGTACTTC.

The sample holds a few counts of this clonotype. The chain couples TRBV7-2 to TRBJ2-6; no definite D call. CDR3 length equals 14 residues. With 2 bases removed from V and 3 bases from J, the gap between germline ends came to 5 bases. CDR1 SGHTA and CDR2 FQGNSA come from the germline V gene. The CDR3 loop is CASSLLGGANVLTF. The CDR3 coding sequence is TGTGCCAGCAGCTTACTGGGTGGGGCCAACGTCCTGACTTTC. Full variable domain (outside the CDR3, taken from reference TRBV7-2 and TRBJ2-6): GAGVSQSPSNKVTEKGKDVELRCDPISGHTALYWYRQSLGQGLEFLIYFQGNSAPDKSGLPSDRFSAERTGGSVSTLTIQRTQQEDSAVYLCASSLLGGANVLTFGAGSRLTVL.

The chain uses TRBV29-1 and TRBJ1-1, with D uncertain. The CDR3 is 13 amino acids. V lost 4 bases, J lost 5 bases, and 14 bases lay in between. Per germline, CDR1 SQVTM and CDR2 ANQGSEA. CDR3 sequence (DNA): TGCAGCGTTGGAGTGGCAGGTGGGACTGAAGCTTTCTTT. Its protein product is CSVGVAGGTEAFF.

This clonotype was picked up many times. V gene TRBV19 combines with J gene TRBJ1-4, with D possibly matching TRBD1 (5 bases). Trimming removed 3 bases from V and 4 bases from J, with 15 bases in between. The CDR3 extends over 16 amino acids. Germline V gene lookup returns CDR1 LNHDA and CDR2 SQIVND (reference sequence). This CDR3 is CASSIPWGPLNEKLFF. The DNA for the CDR3 is TGTGCCAGTAGTATCCCGTGGGGACCGCTTAATGAAAAACTGTTTTTT.

This clonotype occurred many times. The chain carries TRBV29-1 and TRBJ2-7, with D possibly being TRBD2 (6 bases). Germline CDR1 reads SQVTM; CDR2 reads ANQGSEA. The CDR3 runs to 15 residues. V lost 7 bases, J lost 0 bases, and 19 bases lay in between. CDR3 nucleotides: TGCAGCGCTACCCGGGCTGGGGGGATCTCCTACGAGCAGTACTTC. Its protein product is CSATRAGGISYEQYF.

The sample holds one count of this clonotype. The chain joins TRBV7-8 to TRBJ2-2; perhaps TRBD1 as D (5 bases). Germline assignment: CDR1 SGHVS and CDR2 FQNEAQ. V shed 5 bases and J shed 0 bases, with 13 bases lying between them. This CDR3 is 16 amino acids long. The chain's CDR3 is CASSPLQETNTGELFF. CDR3 nucleotides: TGTGCCAGCAGCCCCTTACAGGAGACGAACACCGGGGAGCTGTTTTTT.

The chain carries TRBV7-9 and TRBJ1-5; D is unresolved. CDR3 length: 17 residues. From germline, CDR1 is SEHNR and CDR2 FQNEAQ (reference sequence). V was trimmed by 3 bases and J by 1 base, leaving 16 bases between them. The CDR3 loop is CASSFAGQAVSNQPQHF. The CDR3, as DNA: TGTGCCAGCAGCTTTGCGGGTCAGGCTGTCAGCAATCAGCCCCAGCATTTT.

The V call is TRBV5-6, the J call TRBJ2-3, with D unclear. V shed 3 bases and J shed 2 bases, with 7 bases lying between them. Germline V gives CDR1 SGHDT, CDR2 YYEEEE. The CDR3 is 13 residues long. CDR3 coding DNA: TGTGCCAGCAGCTCTGACTCCACAGATACGCAGTATTTT. Its protein product is CASSSDSTDTQYF.

The V call is TRBV7-6, the J call TRBJ2-5, with D perhaps matching TRBD2 (5 bases). This CDR3 region has 13 residues. V was pared by 5 bases and J by 1 base, with 8 bases between. Germline V gives CDR1 SGHVS, CDR2 FNYEAQ. Written as DNA, the CDR3 is TGTGCCAGCAGCGTCACTAGCCAAGAGACCCAGTACTTC. This translates into CASSVTSQETQYF.

The V call is TRBV19, the J call TRBJ1-4; D uncertain. This CDR3 is built from 14 residues. Deletions cut 0 bases from V and 5 bases from J, with 7 bases between. Germline CDR1 is LNHDA and CDR2 is SQIVND (reference sequence). This CDR3 is CASSIEGLNEKLFF. CDR3 in DNA: TGTGCCAGTAGTATAGAAGGATTAAATGAAAAACTGTTTTTT.

This clonotype has only a few counts. The chain employs TRBV29-1 and TRBJ1-1, with TRBD1 matching over 7 bases. The CDR3 consists of 13 residues. Trimming took 7 bases from V and 4 from J; bases not matched to a gene: 9. Per the germline V gene, CDR1 is SQVTM and CDR2 is ANQGSEA. CDR3 DNA sequence: TGCAGCGATCTGACAGGGACGGGCACTGAAGCTTTCTTT. This translates into CSDLTGTGTEAFF.

V usage is TRBV19 and J usage is TRBJ1-2, with a tentative D call TRBD1 (5 bases). CDR3 length: 14 residues. V shed 3 bases and J shed 5 bases, with 13 bases lying between them. Germline loops: CDR1 LNHDA, CDR2 SQIVND (reference sequence). The CDR3 protein is CASSIWGEPYGYTF. CDR3 sequence (DNA): TGTGCCAGTAGTATTTGGGGGGAGCCGTATGGCTACACCTTC. Supplemented by reference TRBV19 and TRBJ1-2, the full variable domain reads DGGITQSPKYLFRKEGQNVTLSCEQNLNHDAMYWYRQDPGQGLRLIYYSQIVNDFQKGDIAEGYSVSREKKESFPLTVTSAQKNPTAFYLCASSIWGEPYGYTFGSGTRLTVV.

This chain uses TRBV24-1 with TRBJ2-5, with 11 nucleotides matching TRBD2. This CDR3 is built from 15 residues. Trimming removed 2 bases from V and 5 bases from J; junction bases left unmatched: 3. CDR1 and CDR2 (germline): KGHDR, SFDVKD. The CDR3 sequence: CATSDSGTSGETQYF. For the CDR3, the DNA is TGTGCCACCAGTGATTCCGGGACTAGCGGTGAGACCCAGTACTTC.

CDR3 nucleotide sequence: TGTGCCACCTCTCCCGGTAGCACAGATACGCAGTATTTT. This translates into CATSPGSTDTQYF. The chain combines TRBV24-1 with TRBJ2-3; unclear D gene. The CDR3 runs 13 residues. Germline V lookup: CDR1 KGHDR, CDR2 SFDVKD. V dropped 9 bases and J dropped 0 bases, with 9 bases sitting between them.

In nucleotides, the CDR3 is TGTGCCAGTAGTATAGTGGGCGGGGGACGGGAAGAGACCCAGTACTTC. Translated, it gives CASSIVGGGREETQYF. The J gene is TRBJ2-5, the V gene TRBV19; 7 bases match TRBD2. The V gene's germline CDR1 is LNHDA and CDR2 SQIVND (reference sequence). Trimming took 1 base from V and 3 from J; bases not matched to a gene: 8. The CDR3 is 16 amino acids.

The CDR3 sequence: CASGALGTGNYEQYF. DNA of the CDR3: TGTGCCAGTGGTGCCTTGGGGACCGGTAACTACGAGCAGTACTTC. This chain uses TRBV19 with TRBJ2-7; D tentatively reads TRBD1 or TRBD2 (5 bases each). CDR3 length: 15 amino acids. V shed 8 bases and J shed 3 bases, with 20 bases lying between them. CDR1 and CDR2 (germline): LNHDA, SQIVND (reference sequence). The whole variable domain, filled in from reference TRBV19 and TRBJ2-7, reads DGGITQSPKYLFRKEGQNVTLSCEQNLNHDAMYWYRQDPGQGLRLIYYSQIVNDFQKGDIAEGYSVSREKKESFPLTVTSAQKNPTAFYLCASGALGTGNYEQYFGPGTRLTVT.

The rearrangement joins TRBV9 to TRBJ2-3, with no clear D. CDR3 length: 14 amino acids. CDR1 SGDLS and CDR2 YYNGEE come from the germline V gene. The V end was cut by 4 bases, the J end by 2 bases, with 11 bases between. The DNA for the CDR3 is TGTGCCAGCAGCCCGACCTCCCCCACAGATACGCAGTATTTT. It encodes CASSPTSPTDTQYF.

This chain joins TRBV7-9 and TRBJ1-5; TRBD1 matches at 10 bases. V was clipped by 4 bases and J by 6 bases; unmatched bases: 6. The CDR3 runs to 15 residues. The germline V gene has CDR1 SEHNR and CDR2 FQNEAQ (reference sequence). The CDR3 coding sequence is TGTGCCAGCAGCTCTACCGGGACAGGGGTTCAGCCCCAGCATTTT. It yields the protein CASSSTGTGVQPQHF.

This clonotype was recorded once. This sequence joins TRBV7-2 and TRBJ2-2; perhaps TRBD1 as D (6 bases). The germline gives CDR1 SGHTA, CDR2 FQGNSA. The CDR3 covers 15 residues. Between the trimmed V and J ends, which lost 5 bases and 0 bases, there was a span of 10 bases. The CDR3 here is CASSGQSSNTGELFF. The CDR3 DNA reads as TGTGCCAGCAGCGGACAGTCATCGAACACCGGGGAGCTGTTTTTT.